What follows are 14 T cell receptor beta chains derived from one specimen sequenced in a study of Graves' ophthalmopathy and Graves' hyperthyroidism. Amplification of TCR beta CDR3 regions used RNA transcripts. First-round RT-PCR employed HTBI primers, with a second-round multiplex PCR after it. In TCRdb, the multiplex PCR reads were re-called with MiXCR into one record per CDR3 protein. Of 340,000 or so distinct CDR3 sequences in the sample, roughly 15% are singletons; the top ten hold roughly an eighth. Input material: peripheral blood. The receptor set was obtained from an adult man with Graves' ophthalmopathy.

This clonotype has a count of ten or more. V gene TRBV18 combines with J gene TRBJ2-5; 7 nucleotides agree with TRBD1. Trimming took 4 bases from V and 2 from J; bases not matched to a gene: 7. This CDR3 spans 15 amino acids. Germline assignment: CDR1 KGHSH and CDR2 LQKENI. The CDR3 spells CASSQGASGQETQYF. In nucleotides, the CDR3 is TGTGCCAGCTCACAGGGGGCGAGTGGACAAGAGACCCAGTACTTC. Combining the CDR3 with reference TRBV18 and TRBJ2-5 gives the whole variable domain NAGVMQNPRHLVRRRGQEARLRCSPMKGHSHVYWYRQLPEEGLKFMVYLQKENIIDESGMPKERFSAEFPKEGPSILRIQQVVRGDSAAYFCASSQGASGQETQYFGPGTRLLVL.

This clonotype was counted only a few times. One junction end does not reproduce the germline sequence, and a read error may be involved. The V call is TRBV6-1, the J call TRBJ2-2; a possible D gene is TRBD1 (6 bases). Germline V CDR1 and CDR2: MNHNS, SASEGT. The CDR3 consists of 13 residues. CDR3 sequence (DNA): TGTGCCAGCAGGCATACAGGGATCGGGGAGCTGTCTTTT. Amino acids: CASRHTGIGELSF.

At least ten counts were recorded for this clonotype. The chain links TRBV5-1 to TRBJ1-6; D not resolved. V was cut by 0 bases and J by 10 bases, with 14 bases left in between. CDR3 size: 15 residues. CDR1 and CDR2 from the germline V gene are SGHRS and YFSETQ. This CDR3 reads CASSLEGTSNSPLHF. The CDR3 nucleotides read TGCGCCAGCAGCTTGGAGGGTACGTCCAACTCACCCCTCCACTTT.

This clonotype has a count of ten or more. V usage is TRBV20-1 and J usage is TRBJ1-6, with D perhaps TRBD1 (6 bases). Germline assignment: CDR1 DFQATT and CDR2 SNEGSKA (reference sequence). The CDR3 has 13 amino acids. V was trimmed by 1 base and J by 8 bases, leaving 9 bases between them. In nucleotides, the CDR3 is TGCAGTGCTAGAGGGACAGTTTATTCACCCCTCCACTTT. It translates to CSARGTVYSPLHF.

This clonotype was seen many times. This chain uses TRBV11-1 with TRBJ1-3; D is undetermined. Germline CDR1 is SGHAT and CDR2 is FQDESV (reference sequence). V lost 7 bases to trimming and J lost 0 bases, with 16 bases between them. This CDR3 region has 16 residues. The CDR3 DNA reads as TGTGCCAGCACCCTCGGGAGCGATCACTCTGGAAACACCATATATTTT. Its translation: CASTLGSDHSGNTIYF. Complete variable domain (other parts from reference TRBV11-1 and TRBJ1-3): EAEVAQSPRYKITEKSQAVAFWCDPISGHATLYWYRQILGQGPELLVQFQDESVVDDSQLPKDRFSAERLKGVDSTLKIQPAELGDSAMYLCASTLGSDHSGNTIYFGEGSWLTVV.

The rearrangement joins TRBV11-3 to TRBJ1-5; D is unresolved. Germline lookup yields CDR1 SGHNT and CDR2 YENEEA. Deletions cut 3 bases from V and 5 bases from J, with 14 bases between. The CDR3 has 15 amino acids. The CDR3 sequence is CASSFHGRKDQPQHF. CDR3 in DNA: TGTGCCAGCAGCTTTCACGGACGGAAAGATCAGCCCCAGCATTTT. The full variable domain, in which reference TRBV11-3 and TRBJ1-5 provide the parts outside the CDR3, is EAGVVQSPRYKIIEKKQPVAFWCNPISGHNTLYWYLQNLGQGPELLIRYENEEAVDDSQLPKDRFSAERLKGVDSTLKIQPAELGDSAVYLCASSFHGRKDQPQHFGDGTRLSIL.

This clonotype was seen many times. This chain links TRBV6-5 with TRBJ1-2; D is undetermined. Germline V CDR1 and CDR2: MNHEY, SVGAGI. The CDR3 has 15 amino acids. Trimming stripped 0 bases from V and 3 bases from J, with 11 bases between. DNA of the CDR3: TGTGCCAGCAGTTACTCGCGCGGGTTCGACTATGGCTACACCTTC. It translates to CASSYSRGFDYGYTF.

This clonotype was found many times. The CDR3 DNA reads as TGCAGTGCTAAGGGACAGGTTAAGGTTCTGACTGAAGCTTTCTTT. This codes for CSAKGQVKVLTEAFF. The V and J genes are TRBV20-1 and TRBJ1-1, with 8 bases fitting TRBD1. The CDR3 extends over 15 amino acids. The V gene's germline CDR1 is DFQATT and CDR2 SNEGSKA (reference sequence). The junction had 12 bases not matched to a gene; V was cut back by 4 bases and J by 5 bases.

The table lists this clonotype with many counts. The rearrangement links TRBV19 to TRBJ1-1; D is possibly TRBD1 (5 bases). Germline-derived CDR1 and CDR2 are LNHDA and SQIVND (reference sequence). The ends were cut back, 3 bases at V and 3 bases at J, with 11 bases in the middle. The CDR3 contains 14 residues. The CDR3 spells CASSILTGDTEAFF. CDR3 nucleotides: TGTGCCAGTAGTATCCTTACAGGCGACACTGAAGCTTTCTTT.

This rearrangement joins TRBV6-1 to TRBJ2-7; 9 bases match TRBD2. J lost 2 bases, V lost 2 bases, and 7 bases had no gene match. Germline assignment: CDR1 MNHNS and CDR2 SASEGT. The CDR3 is 16 residues long. CDR3 sequence (DNA): TGTGCCAGCAGTGAATATATAAGCGGGAGGCCCTACGAGCAGTACTTC. Its translation is CASSEYISGRPYEQYF.

This clonotype was counted at least ten times. This chain links TRBV27 with TRBJ1-2; D is ambiguous. The CDR3 totals 13 residues. CDR1 and CDR2 (germline): MNHEY, SMNVEV (reference sequence). The V and J ends lost 5 bases and 4 bases respectively, with 11 bases between them. CDR3 loop: CASSNLGVYGYTF. The CDR3 DNA sequence: TGTGCCAGCAGTAACCTTGGAGTCTATGGCTACACCTTC.

This clonotype was detected ten times or more. The rearrangement uses TRBV24-1 and TRBJ2-7; a weak D match, TRBD1 (7 bases). Germline values: CDR1 KGHDR, CDR2 SFDVKD. CDR3 length: 15 amino acids. V shed 5 bases and J shed 4 bases, with 17 bases lying between them. CDR3 DNA: TGTGCCACCAGTGCCTTGGAGGGGGCGAGGTACGAGCAGTACTTC. Translation: CATSALEGARYEQYF.

The chain uses TRBV2 and TRBJ1-2; 7 nucleotides match TRBD1. Germline assignment: CDR1 SNHLY and CDR2 FYNNEI. V shed 8 bases, J shed 2 bases, and the junction held 11 bases outside the gene matches. The CDR3 is 15 residues long. Here the CDR3 reads CASPTMPTGNYGYTF. CDR3 bases: TGTGCCAGCCCAACTATGCCGACAGGGAACTATGGCTACACCTTC.

The chain links TRBV12-5 to TRBJ1-2; no firm D call. Germline CDR1 is LGHNT and CDR2 is FRNRAP. V lost 5 bases to trimming and J lost 4 bases, with 20 bases between them. The CDR3 loop spans 16 amino acids. This chain's CDR3 is CASGPDAYYRGYGYTF. In nucleotides, the CDR3 is TGTGCTAGTGGTCCCGACGCTTACTATCGGGGCTATGGCTACACCTTC.